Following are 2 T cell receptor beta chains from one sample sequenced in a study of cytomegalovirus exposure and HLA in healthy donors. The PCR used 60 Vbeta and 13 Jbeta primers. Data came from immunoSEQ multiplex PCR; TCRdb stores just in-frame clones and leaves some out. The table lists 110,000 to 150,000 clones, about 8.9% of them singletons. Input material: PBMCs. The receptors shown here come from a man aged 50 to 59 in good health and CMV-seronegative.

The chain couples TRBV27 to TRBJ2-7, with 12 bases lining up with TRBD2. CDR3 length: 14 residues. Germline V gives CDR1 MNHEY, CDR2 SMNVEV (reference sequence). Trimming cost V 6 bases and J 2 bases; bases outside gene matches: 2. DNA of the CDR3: TGTGCCAGCAGGCCTAGCGGGAGGGCCTACGAGCAGTACTTC. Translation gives CASRPSGRAYEQYF.

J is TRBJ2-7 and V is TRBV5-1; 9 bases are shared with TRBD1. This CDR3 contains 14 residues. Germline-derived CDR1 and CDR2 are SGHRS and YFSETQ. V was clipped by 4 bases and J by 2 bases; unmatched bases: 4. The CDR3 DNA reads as TGCGCCAGCAGCGGGGGACAGGGCGCCTACGAGCAGTACTTC. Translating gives CASSGGQGAYEQYF.